This TCR beta chain was identified in a study of blood T cell repertoires in COVID-19. Whole-study context: In each case, the material was cDNA or gDNA derived from T cells, B-cell-depleted T cells, or PBMCs.

Per the original methods: Reference gene primer amplification gave nucleated cell count estimates. TCRdb's copy holds only in-frame clones and misses some; the assay was immunoSEQ multiplex PCR. V and J calls and clone size come straight from that table; D and trimming were deduced from the DNA. The profile shows about 240,000 clones, approximately 86% of them singletons. With 3 bases removed from V and 6 bases from J, the gap between germline ends came to 9 bases. Per the germline V gene, CDR1 is WSHSY and CDR2 is SAAADI. This CDR3 has 13 residues. The sequenced sample was peripheral blood. The chain links TRBV10-2 to TRBJ1-5, with D maybe TRBD1 (5 bases). The source is a woman aged 70-85 years with active or convalescent COVID-19. CDR3 nucleotides: TGCGCCAGCAGTGACCAGGGCGTTCAGCCCCAGCATTTT. It is translated as CASSDQGVQPQHF.